This TCR beta chain was found in a study of OX40 agonist ivuxolimab in advanced cancers. With respect to this clone: Its antigen is not identified.

Per germline, CDR1 SGHTA and CDR2 FQGNSA. J gave up 3 bases and V 4 bases, and 4 bases lay outside the gene matches. The CDR3 covers 14 residues. Whole-study results and caveats: Averaging showed that CD8+ T cells had more expanded clones than CD4+ did. Partly responding patients at 0.1-3.0 mg/kg showed some of the smallest clonal expansion.

The data were produced by immunoSEQ multiplex PCR, yet TCRdb's version contains in-frame clones alone and is incomplete. The sample lists more than 65,000 clones, about four fifths occurring once. The V call is TRBV7-2, the J call TRBJ2-7, with 9 bases fitting TRBD1. This clonotype was obtained from an adult with an advanced solid tumor such as melanoma, head and neck, liver or kidney cancer. The specimen comprised CD4+ or CD8+ T cells sorted from blood, sampled in a trial of the OX40 agonist ivuxolimab. As DNA, the CDR3 is TGTGCCAGCAGCTCCAAGGGACAGGGCTACGAGCAGTACTTC. Its protein product is CASSSKGQGYEQYF. Using reference TRBV7-2 and TRBJ2-7 for the parts outside the CDR3, the full variable domain is GAGVSQSPSNKVTEKGKDVELRCDPISGHTALYWYRQSLGQGLEFLIYFQGNSAPDKSGLPSDRFSAERTGGSVSTLTIQRTQQEDSAVYLCASSSKGQGYEQYFGPGTRLTVT.